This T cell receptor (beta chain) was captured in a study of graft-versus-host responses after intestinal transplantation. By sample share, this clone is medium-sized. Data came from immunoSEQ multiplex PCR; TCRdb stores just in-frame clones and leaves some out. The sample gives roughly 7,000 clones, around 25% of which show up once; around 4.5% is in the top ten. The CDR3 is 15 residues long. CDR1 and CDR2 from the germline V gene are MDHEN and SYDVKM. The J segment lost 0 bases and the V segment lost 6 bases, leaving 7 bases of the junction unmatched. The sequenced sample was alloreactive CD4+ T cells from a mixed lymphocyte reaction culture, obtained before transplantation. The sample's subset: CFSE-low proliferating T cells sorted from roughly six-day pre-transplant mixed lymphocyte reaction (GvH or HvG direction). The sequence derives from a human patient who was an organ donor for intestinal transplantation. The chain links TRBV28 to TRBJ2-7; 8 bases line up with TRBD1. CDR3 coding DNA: TGTGCCAGCAGCGCAGACAGGGGAACCTCCTACGAGCAGTACTTC. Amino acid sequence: CASSADRGTSYEQYF.